This is a list of T cell receptor beta chains from one sample in a study of blood T cell repertoires in COVID-19. Method: immunoSEQ multiplex PCR; TCRdb's copy keeps in-frame clones and lacks some. The data hold approximately 44,000 clones, with approximately 94% observed a single time. The sample consisted of peripheral blood. Receptors were obtained from a man aged 45 to 65 with COVID-19, enrolled during active disease. The CDR3 runs from the conserved cysteine through the conserved F or W. Fields, in order: D gene, V gene, clone size, CDR3 length, J gene, CDR3 protein. A D gene is named only where the DNA matches it firmly. Rows may omit the clone size; those that give it use once, few, many or a size class.

d_gene: TRBD2; v_gene: TRBV7-8; abundance: -; len: 15; j_gene: TRBJ2-1; CDR3aa: CASSSIGTRGGEQFF
d_gene: TRBD1; v_gene: TRBV19; abundance: once; len: 17; j_gene: TRBJ1-5; CDR3aa: CASSIMDRAYSNQPQHF
d_gene: -; v_gene: TRBV5-6; abundance: -; len: 16; j_gene: TRBJ2-4; CDR3aa: CASSFRGELAKNIQYF
d_gene: -; v_gene: TRBV6-1; abundance: -; len: 13; j_gene: TRBJ2-7; CDR3aa: CASSEWTGYEQYF
d_gene: TRBD2; v_gene: TRBV18; abundance: -; len: 22; j_gene: TRBJ2-1; CDR3aa: CASSRAPLAGAFISGSYNEQFF
d_gene: TRBD2; v_gene: TRBV7-9; abundance: -; len: 15; j_gene: TRBJ2-2; CDR3aa: CASSWGAGATGELFF
d_gene: -; v_gene: TRBV5-8; abundance: -; len: 15; j_gene: TRBJ1-2; CDR3aa: CATRVRKTALYGYTF
d_gene: TRBD2; v_gene: TRBV27; abundance: -; len: 16; j_gene: TRBJ2-1; CDR3aa: CASSDSSGSSYNEQFF
d_gene: TRBD1; v_gene: TRBV18; abundance: -; len: 17; j_gene: TRBJ1-5; CDR3aa: CASSPVAIGGHNQPQHF
d_gene: TRBD1; v_gene: TRBV7-9; abundance: few; len: 15; j_gene: TRBJ2-7; CDR3aa: CASSRRTGEAREQYF
d_gene: TRBD1; v_gene: TRBV6-6; abundance: few; len: 14; j_gene: TRBJ1-2; CDR3aa: CASSRQGVNYGYTF
d_gene: -; v_gene: TRBV30; abundance: -; len: 14; j_gene: TRBJ1-2; CDR3aa: CAWGAVGLYYGYTF
d_gene: -; v_gene: TRBV7-8; abundance: -; len: 15; j_gene: TRBJ2-3; CDR3aa: CASSLGGSRSNTQYF
d_gene: TRBD1; v_gene: TRBV5-4; abundance: -; len: 15; j_gene: TRBJ2-7; CDR3aa: CASSSTGTGVHEQYF
d_gene: -; v_gene: TRBV6-4; abundance: -; len: 13; j_gene: TRBJ2-3; CDR3aa: CASSGSQADTQYF
d_gene: -; v_gene: TRBV5-1; abundance: -; len: 15; j_gene: TRBJ1-1; CDR3aa: CASSREGRGETEAFF
d_gene: -; v_gene: TRBV27; abundance: -; len: 15; j_gene: TRBJ2-3; CDR3aa: CASTDFDAGDLTQYF
d_gene: -; v_gene: TRBV19; abundance: -; len: 16; j_gene: TRBJ2-3; CDR3aa: CASSITGLSSTDTQYF
d_gene: -; v_gene: TRBV2; abundance: -; len: 14; j_gene: TRBJ1-6; CDR3aa: CASCGGAPESPLHF
d_gene: -; v_gene: TRBV20-1; abundance: -; len: 14; j_gene: TRBJ1-1; CDR3aa: CSASSGGMITEAFF
d_gene: -; v_gene: TRBV27; abundance: -; len: 13; j_gene: TRBJ2-7; CDR3aa: CASSLAGWGEQYF
d_gene: TRBD1; v_gene: TRBV30; abundance: -; len: 13; j_gene: TRBJ1-1; CDR3aa: CAWSVQGTGKAFF
d_gene: -; v_gene: TRBV4-1; abundance: -; len: 16; j_gene: TRBJ2-3; CDR3aa: CASSQADGRGTDTQYF
d_gene: TRBD2; v_gene: TRBV2; abundance: -; len: 14; j_gene: TRBJ2-7; CDR3aa: CASSDSGVFYEQYF
d_gene: -; v_gene: TRBV2; abundance: -; len: 15; j_gene: TRBJ2-2; CDR3aa: CASSVAGANTGELFF
d_gene: -; v_gene: TRBV30; abundance: -; len: 11; j_gene: TRBJ2-7; CDR3aa: CAWNLASEQYF
d_gene: -; v_gene: TRBV4-2; abundance: -; len: 15; j_gene: TRBJ1-5; CDR3aa: CASSQASGSNQPQHF
d_gene: -; v_gene: TRBV7-2; abundance: -; len: 16; j_gene: TRBJ2-2; CDR3aa: CASSAGLRIGTGELFF
d_gene: -; v_gene: TRBV5-6; abundance: -; len: 18; j_gene: TRBJ1-5; CDR3aa: CASSFSAGRFYSNQPQHF
d_gene: TRBD1; v_gene: TRBV2; abundance: -; len: 14; j_gene: TRBJ2-7; CDR3aa: CASSEGQGYYEQYF
d_gene: TRBD1; v_gene: TRBV6-1; abundance: few; len: 15; j_gene: TRBJ1-2; CDR3aa: CASSESTGGRYGYTF
d_gene: TRBD1; v_gene: TRBV4-2; abundance: -; len: 16; j_gene: TRBJ2-2; CDR3aa: CASSQQQGENTGELFF
d_gene: TRBD1; v_gene: TRBV6-5; abundance: -; len: 16; j_gene: TRBJ2-7; CDR3aa: CASSYTGQGLRYEQYF
d_gene: -; v_gene: TRBV2; abundance: -; len: 16; j_gene: TRBJ1-3; CDR3aa: CARSPPGRNLGNTIYF
d_gene: -; v_gene: TRBV3-1/TRBV3-2; abundance: once; len: 14; j_gene: TRBJ1-6; CDR3aa: CASSQRPGNSPLHF
d_gene: TRBD1; v_gene: TRBV14; abundance: -; len: 15; j_gene: TRBJ1-3; CDR3aa: CASSPGTGFGNTIYF
d_gene: -; v_gene: TRBV5-1; abundance: -; len: 14; j_gene: TRBJ2-7; CDR3aa: CASSRGSFSYEQYF
d_gene: -; v_gene: TRBV28; abundance: -; len: 16; j_gene: TRBJ1-5; CDR3aa: CASSLLGGGKGQPQHF
d_gene: -; v_gene: TRBV19; abundance: -; len: 14; j_gene: TRBJ2-7; CDR3aa: CASSLDIGPYEQYF
d_gene: -; v_gene: TRBV30; abundance: -; len: 13; j_gene: TRBJ1-1; CDR3aa: CAWSAGVRPEAFF
d_gene: TRBD1; v_gene: TRBV5-1; abundance: -; len: 14; j_gene: TRBJ2-7; CDR3aa: CASSFDRGLGEQYF
d_gene: -; v_gene: TRBV4-2; abundance: -; len: 16; j_gene: TRBJ1-4; CDR3aa: CASKPRLEGHNEKLFF
d_gene: -; v_gene: TRBV29-1; abundance: -; len: 13; j_gene: TRBJ1-1; CDR3aa: CSVEQGQNTEAFF
d_gene: -; v_gene: TRBV7-9; abundance: -; len: 14; j_gene: TRBJ2-3; CDR3aa: CASSSERSTDTQYF
d_gene: TRBD1; v_gene: TRBV7-2; abundance: -; len: 13; j_gene: TRBJ1-2; CDR3aa: CASSLTGDSGYTF
d_gene: -; v_gene: TRBV5-1; abundance: -; len: 15; j_gene: TRBJ2-1; CDR3aa: CASSLVRGRHNEQFF
d_gene: TRBD1; v_gene: TRBV2; abundance: -; len: 14; j_gene: TRBJ1-6; CDR3aa: CARRGTGGGSPLHF
d_gene: TRBD2; v_gene: TRBV6-5; abundance: -; len: 15; j_gene: TRBJ2-3; CDR3aa: CASSLTSGSWDTQYF
d_gene: -; v_gene: TRBV3-1/TRBV3-2; abundance: once; len: 14; j_gene: TRBJ2-3; CDR3aa: CASSQRLSTDTQYF
d_gene: -; v_gene: TRBV5-4; abundance: few; len: 15; j_gene: TRBJ2-3; CDR3aa: CASSLWERGTDTQYF
d_gene: TRBD2; v_gene: TRBV13; abundance: -; len: 15; j_gene: TRBJ2-1; CDR3aa: CASSLRLAGGNEQFF
d_gene: TRBD1; v_gene: TRBV3-1/TRBV3-2; abundance: once; len: 16; j_gene: TRBJ2-3; CDR3aa: CASSPRTGPSTDTQYF
d_gene: TRBD1; v_gene: TRBV15; abundance: -; len: 16; j_gene: TRBJ2-2; CDR3aa: CATSRAPQGLPGELFF
d_gene: TRBD2; v_gene: TRBV4-3; abundance: -; len: 16; j_gene: TRBJ2-5; CDR3aa: CASSHRGLAGVETQYF
d_gene: -; v_gene: TRBV7-8; abundance: once; len: 15; j_gene: TRBJ2-2; CDR3aa: CASSLPPGGTGELFF
d_gene: -; v_gene: TRBV18; abundance: -; len: 12; j_gene: TRBJ1-1; CDR3aa: CASSPPQVEAFF
d_gene: -; v_gene: TRBV19; abundance: once; len: 15; j_gene: TRBJ2-7; CDR3aa: CASSGREIVSYEQYF
d_gene: TRBD2; v_gene: TRBV19; abundance: -; len: 15; j_gene: TRBJ2-1; CDR3aa: CASSGTSGSYNEQFF
d_gene: TRBD1; v_gene: TRBV9; abundance: once; len: 17; j_gene: TRBJ2-6; CDR3aa: CASSGDRGKAGANVLTF
d_gene: -; v_gene: TRBV28; abundance: once; len: 15; j_gene: TRBJ2-7; CDR3aa: CASSPLTGYSDEQYF